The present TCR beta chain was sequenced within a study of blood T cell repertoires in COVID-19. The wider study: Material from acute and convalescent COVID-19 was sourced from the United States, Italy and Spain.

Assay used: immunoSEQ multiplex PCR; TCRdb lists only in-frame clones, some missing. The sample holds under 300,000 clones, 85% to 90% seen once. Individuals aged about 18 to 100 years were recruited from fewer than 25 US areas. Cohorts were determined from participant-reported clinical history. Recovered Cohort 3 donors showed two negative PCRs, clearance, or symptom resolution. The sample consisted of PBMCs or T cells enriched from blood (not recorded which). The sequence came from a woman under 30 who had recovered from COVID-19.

Here the CDR3 reads CAISVGQGAGGNQPQHF. The DNA for the CDR3 is TGTGCCATCAGTGTAGGACAGGGGGCGGGGGGCAATCAGCCCCAGCATTTT. The chain employs TRBV10-3 and TRBJ1-5; 11 bases match TRBD1. The CDR3 extends over 17 amino acids. Germline V gives CDR1 ENHRY, CDR2 SYGVKD. After removal of 4 bases from V and 2 bases from J, the junction contained 7 bases not matched to a gene.